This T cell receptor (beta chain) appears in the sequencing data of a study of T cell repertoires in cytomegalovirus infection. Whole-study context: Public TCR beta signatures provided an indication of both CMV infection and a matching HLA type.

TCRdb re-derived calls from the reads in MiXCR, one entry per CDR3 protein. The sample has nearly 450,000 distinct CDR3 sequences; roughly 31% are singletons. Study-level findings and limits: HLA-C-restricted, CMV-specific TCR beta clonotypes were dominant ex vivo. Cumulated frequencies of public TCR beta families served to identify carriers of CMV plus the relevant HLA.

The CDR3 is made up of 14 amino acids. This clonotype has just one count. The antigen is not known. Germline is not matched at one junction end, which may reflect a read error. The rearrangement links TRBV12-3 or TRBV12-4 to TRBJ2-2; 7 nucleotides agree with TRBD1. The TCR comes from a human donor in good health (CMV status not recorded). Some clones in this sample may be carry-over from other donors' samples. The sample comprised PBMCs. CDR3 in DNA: TGTGCCAGCAGTACTGGACAGGTGGCCGGGGAGCTTTTTTTT. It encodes CASSTGQVAGELFF.